The following is a TCR beta chain sequence with its context. This sample was included in a study of PD-1 blockade in classical Hodgkin lymphoma. Following autologous stem cell transplantation, relapse occurred in every patient, and exposure to brentuximab vedotin varied. Clones were read by immunoSEQ multiplex PCR, and TCRdb kept only the in-frame ones, dropping some. The table includes more than 40,000 clones, 65% to 80% detected once. The sample was peripheral blood mononuclear cells (PBMCs), taken at baseline. This sequence originates from a human donor with classical Hodgkin lymphoma.

The DNA of the CDR3 is TGTGCCAGCAGCGGGAGACAGGGACCCAATCAGCCCCAGCATTTT. Translating gives CASSGRQGPNQPQHF. The J gene is TRBJ1-5, the V gene TRBV7-2; TRBD1 agrees at 7 bases. Germline assignment: CDR1 SGHTA and CDR2 FQGNSA. This CDR3 is built from 15 residues. V shed 5 bases, J shed 3 bases, and the junction held 7 bases outside the gene matches.